A single T cell receptor beta chain is shown here with its context. Its target is not known. Naivety among CD8 cells was defined by CD45RO negativity and positive CCR7 selection, thereby excluding terminally differentiated effector memory CD45RA+ cells. This CDR3 spans 13 amino acids. The germline CDR1 and CDR2 sequences are LNHNV and YYDKDF (reference sequence). The germline V and J ends were trimmed by 3 bases and 3 bases, with 9 bases remaining between them. In the sorted-subset replicate PCRs, about 190 ng DNA, around 30,000 T cell genomes, was used. Assay used: immunoSEQ multiplex PCR; TCRdb lists only in-frame clones, some missing. The data hold 800,000 or so clones, with about 96% observed a single time. The data derive from a study of shared clonotypes between healthy human individuals. Overall study: Donor composition was a couple of women and three men, aged 18 to 49. Study-wide results and caveats: Naive CD4 clonotypes were shared across several donors at about 5.2%.

The sequenced sample consisted of naive CD8+ T cells sorted from blood. This TCR derives from a young man in good health. V usage is TRBV15 and J usage is TRBJ2-7; D is ambiguous. The CDR3 nucleotides read TGTGCCACCAGCAGGAGAAACAGCTACGAGCAGTACTTC. Amino acids: CATSRRNSYEQYF.